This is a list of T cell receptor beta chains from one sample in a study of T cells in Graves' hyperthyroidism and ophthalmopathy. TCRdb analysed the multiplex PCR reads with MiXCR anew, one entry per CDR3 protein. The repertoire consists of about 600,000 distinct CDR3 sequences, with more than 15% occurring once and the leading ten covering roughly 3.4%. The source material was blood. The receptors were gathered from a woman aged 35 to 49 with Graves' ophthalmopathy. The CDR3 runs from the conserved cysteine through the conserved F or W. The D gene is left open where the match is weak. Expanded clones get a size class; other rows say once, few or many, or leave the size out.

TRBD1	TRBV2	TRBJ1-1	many	TGTGCCAGCAGTGATCAGGGTGCAGGGGGAACTGAAGCTTTCTTT	CASSDQGAGGTEAFF
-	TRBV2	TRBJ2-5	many	TGTGCCAGCAGTCCAAATACTAGGGGGACCCAGTACTTC	CASSPNTRGTQYF
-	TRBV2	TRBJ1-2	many	TGTGCCAGCAGTAAGGGGCTTGCTGGCTACACCTTC	CASSKGLAGYTF
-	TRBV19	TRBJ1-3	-	TGTGCCAGTAGTGGACAGCCCTCTGGAAACACCATATATTTT	CASSGQPSGNTIYF
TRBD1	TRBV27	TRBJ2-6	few	TGTGCCAGCTCTCAAGGGACAGGGGGCCCTGGGGCCAACGTCCTGACTTTC	CASSQGTGGPGANVLTF
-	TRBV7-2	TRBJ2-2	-	TGTGCCAGCAGTTCAGGACTCTCCACCGGGGAGCTGTTTTTT	CASSSGLSTGELFF
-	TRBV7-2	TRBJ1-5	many	TGTGCCAGCAGCTTGTGGGAGGTTCAGCCCCAGCATTTT	CASSLWEVQPQHF
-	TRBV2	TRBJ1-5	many	TGTGCCAGCAGCGCCGAACCCCTCAGCACCCAGCATTTT	CASSAEPLSTQHF
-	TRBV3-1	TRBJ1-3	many	TGTGCCAGCAGCCAACCTTGGGGGGATAGGGCCACCATATATTTT	CASSQPWGDRATIYF
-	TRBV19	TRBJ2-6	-	TGTGCCAGTAGTATTCCGGGATCCATCCGGCCTGGGGCCAACGTCCTGACTTTC	CASSIPGSIRPGANVLTF
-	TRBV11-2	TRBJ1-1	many	TGTACCAGCAGCGGCAGGGGACGGGTTAACGCTGAAGCTTTCTTT	CTSSGRGRVNAEAFF
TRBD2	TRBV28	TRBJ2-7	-	TGTGCCAGCAGTTTATGGCTAGCGGGATCTTACGAGCAGTACTTC	CASSLWLAGSYEQYF
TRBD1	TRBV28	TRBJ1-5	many	TGTGCCAGCAGTTTTGGACAGGACGAGACGCCCCAGCATTTT	CASSFGQDETPQHF
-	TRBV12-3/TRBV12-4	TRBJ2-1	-	TGTGCCAGCAGCCCAGTCAGGGGCCGCTCCTACAATGAGCAGTTCTTC	CASSPVRGRSYNEQFF
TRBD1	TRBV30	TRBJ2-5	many	TGTGCCTCAAAGACAGGGGCGGGGGAGACCCAGTACTTC	CASKTGAGETQYF
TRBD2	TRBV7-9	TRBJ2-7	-	TGTGCCAGCAGACCTAGCGGGGGGAATGAGCAGTACTTC	CASRPSGGNEQYF
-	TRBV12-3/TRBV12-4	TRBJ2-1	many	TGTGCCAGCAGTTCCCGACTAGTCTCCAGGGGTAATGAGCAGTTCTTC	CASSSRLVSRGNEQFF
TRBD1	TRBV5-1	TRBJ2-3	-	TGCGCCACTACTACCGGGACAGGGTCATCAGATACGCAGTATTTT	CATTTGTGSSDTQYF
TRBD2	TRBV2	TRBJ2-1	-	TGTGCCAGCAGCGTAACACTACTAGCGGGAGAGGGGAATGAGCAGTTCTTC	CASSVTLLAGEGNEQFF
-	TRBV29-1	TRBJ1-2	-	TGCAGCGTTGAAGTTTTGTTGTTGACAGTTGTAGGCTACACCTTC	CSVEVLLLTVVGYTF
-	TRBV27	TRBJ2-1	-	TGTGCCAGCAGTTTATTATCCTGGAACGCTGAGCAGTTCTTC	CASSLLSWNAEQFF
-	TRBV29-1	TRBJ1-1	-	TGCAGCGTGATGGCCCAACGGTCTTCTGAAGCTTTCTTT	CSVMAQRSSEAFF
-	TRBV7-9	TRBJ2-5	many	TGTGCCAGCAGCTCCAGCCGCGGCGTGCAAGAGACCCAGTACTTC	CASSSSRGVQETQYF
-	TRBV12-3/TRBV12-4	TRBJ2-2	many	TGTGCCAGCAGGGCAGTACTAGCAGGGTCAGGGGAGCTGTTTTTT	CASRAVLAGSGELFF
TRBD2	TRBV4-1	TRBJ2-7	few	TGCGCCAGCAGCCATCTCCTAGCGGGAGCCCCCTACGAGCAGTACTTC	CASSHLLAGAPYEQYF
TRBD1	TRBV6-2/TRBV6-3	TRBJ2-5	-	TGTGCCAGCACCCGGACAGGGGGTACGAAGACCCAGTACTTC	CASTRTGGTKTQYF
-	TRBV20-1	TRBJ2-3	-	TGCAGTGCTAGACTGGAGGGACACCAAACGCCAGATACGCAGTATTTT	CSARLEGHQTPDTQYF
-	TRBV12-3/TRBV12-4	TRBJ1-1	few	TGTGCCAGCAGTTCTCCAGCCGACATGAACACTGAAGCTTTCTTT	CASSSPADMNTEAFF
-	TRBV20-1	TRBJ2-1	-	TGCAGTGCTCCACATGGGGAGCAGTTCTTC	CSAPHGEQFF